The text below deals with one T cell receptor (beta chain). No cognate antigen has been identified for it. The sample holds no much larger clone one base away, and base qualities are not on file. This sample was taken from a study of T cell changes during pregnancy in multiple sclerosis (dated by TCRdb to between 2018 and 2020). Some background on the complete study: The study examined how the T cell repertoire changed over the course of pregnancy in women with multiple sclerosis.

The CDR3 sequence holds 13 residues, the cysteine and phenylalanine included. Only the CDR3 part of the read is kept: 39 bases, read in frame from the first base. The CDR1 and CDR2 encoded by the germline V gene (reference sequence) are SGHNT and YYREEE. V drops 0 bases and J drops 5 bases, leaving 8 bases in between. The library came from the immunoSEQ multiplex PCR assay. TCRdb mirrors the immuneACCESS table, restricted to in-frame sequences. Some clones are absent from its copies; in checked studies, under half trace to an unresolved V gene, and the reason for the others is unknown. Counted in this sample were 45,000 to 50,000 clones; roughly 92% of them appeared once. The ten largest clones take up 0.3% to 0.4% of the sample.

The rearrangement combines TRBV5-4 with TRBJ1-2; the D gene is unclear. Sequenced material: CD4+ T cells from peripheral blood mononuclear cells, taken in the second trimester of pregnancy. This TCR was recovered from a female donor in good health, enrolled as a control in a pregnancy study. DNA sequence: TGTGCCAGCAGCTTGGTGGGGAGTTATGGCTACACCTTC. Its product reads: CASSLVGSYGYTF.